This TCR beta chain derives from a study of OX40 agonist ivuxolimab in advanced cancers. Study-level background: Anti-PD-1, anti-PD-L1 or anti-CTLA-4 therapy given earlier was allowed, and approximately 40% had some.

With respect to this clone: Its antigen is unknown.

J was trimmed by 11 bases and V by 6 bases; bases with no gene match: 12. Germline V gene lookup returns CDR1 LNHDA and CDR2 SQIVND (reference sequence). This CDR3 comprises 14 residues. General study points: Researchers did not determine the expanded peripheral T cells' antigen specificity. The study observed clonal expansion of CD4+ and CD8+ blood T cells by week 6 at 0.1 to 3.0 mg/kg.

Assay used: immunoSEQ multiplex PCR; TCRdb lists only in-frame clones, some missing. The sample lists tens of thousands of clones, roughly 85% seen once, with 5% in the top ten. The chain carries TRBV19 and TRBJ2-5; 10 positions match TRBD2. The TCR sequence derives from an adult with an advanced solid tumor such as melanoma, head and neck, liver or kidney cancer. The sequences come from CD4+ or CD8+ T cells sorted from blood, collected in a trial of the OX40 agonist ivuxolimab. Written as DNA, the CDR3 is TGTGCCAGTAGGACGACTAGCGGGTCTGCGGAGCAGTACTTC. Protein product: CASRTTSGSAEQYF.